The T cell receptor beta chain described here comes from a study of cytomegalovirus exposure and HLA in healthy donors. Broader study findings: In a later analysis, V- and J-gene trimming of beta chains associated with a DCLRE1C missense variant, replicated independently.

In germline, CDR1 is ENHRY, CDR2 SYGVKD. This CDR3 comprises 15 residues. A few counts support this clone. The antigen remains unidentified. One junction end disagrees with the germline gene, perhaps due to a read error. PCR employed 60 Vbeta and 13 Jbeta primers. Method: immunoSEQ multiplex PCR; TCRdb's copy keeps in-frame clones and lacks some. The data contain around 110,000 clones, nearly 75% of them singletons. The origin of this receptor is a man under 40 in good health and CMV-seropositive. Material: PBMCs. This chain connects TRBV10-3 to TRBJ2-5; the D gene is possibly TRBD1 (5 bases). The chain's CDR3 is CASSYSQGPAETQYF. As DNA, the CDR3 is TGTGCCAGCAGTTACTCCCAGGGTCCCGCGGAGACCCAGTACTTC.